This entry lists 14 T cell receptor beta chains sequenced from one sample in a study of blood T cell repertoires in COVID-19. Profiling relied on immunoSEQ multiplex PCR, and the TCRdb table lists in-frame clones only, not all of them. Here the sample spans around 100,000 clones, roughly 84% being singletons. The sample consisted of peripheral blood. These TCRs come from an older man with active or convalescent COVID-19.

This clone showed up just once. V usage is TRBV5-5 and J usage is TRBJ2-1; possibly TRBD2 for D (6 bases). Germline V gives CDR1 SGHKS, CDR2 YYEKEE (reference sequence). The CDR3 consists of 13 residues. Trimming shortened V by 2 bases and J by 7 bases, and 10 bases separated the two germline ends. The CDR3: CASSFGGLNEQFF. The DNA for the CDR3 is TGTGCCAGCAGCTTCGGGGGTTTAAATGAGCAGTTCTTC.

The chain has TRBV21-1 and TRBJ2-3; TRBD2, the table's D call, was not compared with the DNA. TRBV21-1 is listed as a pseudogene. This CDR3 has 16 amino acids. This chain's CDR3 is CASNTRLAASRDTQYF. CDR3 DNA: TGTGCCAGCAACACCCGACTAGCGGCCTCACGTGATACGCAGTATTTT.

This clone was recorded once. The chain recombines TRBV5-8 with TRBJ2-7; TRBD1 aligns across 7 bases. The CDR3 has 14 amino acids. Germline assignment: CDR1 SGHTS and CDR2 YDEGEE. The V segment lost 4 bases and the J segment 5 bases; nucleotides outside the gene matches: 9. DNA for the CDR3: TGTGCCAGCAGCACCAGAGGGGGCAGGGACGAGCAGTACTTC. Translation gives CASSTRGGRDEQYF.

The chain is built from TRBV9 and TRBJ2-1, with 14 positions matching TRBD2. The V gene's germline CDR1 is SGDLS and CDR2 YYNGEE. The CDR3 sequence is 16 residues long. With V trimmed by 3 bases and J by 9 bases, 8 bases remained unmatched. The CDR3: CASSAGTSGGSSEQFF. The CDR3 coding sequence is TGTGCCAGCAGCGCCGGGACTAGCGGGGGTAGTAGTGAGCAGTTCTTC.

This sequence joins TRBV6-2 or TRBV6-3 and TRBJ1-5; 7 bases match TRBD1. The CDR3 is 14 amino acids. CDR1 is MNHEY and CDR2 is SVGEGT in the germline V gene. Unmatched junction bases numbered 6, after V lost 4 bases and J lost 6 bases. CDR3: CASSSNRGGQPQHF. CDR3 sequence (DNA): TGTGCCAGCAGTTCCAACAGGGGAGGTCAGCCCCAGCATTTT.

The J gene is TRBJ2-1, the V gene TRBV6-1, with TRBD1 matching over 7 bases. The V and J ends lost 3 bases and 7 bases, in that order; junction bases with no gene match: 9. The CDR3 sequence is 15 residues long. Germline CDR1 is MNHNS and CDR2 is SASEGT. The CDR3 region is CASSESDRVWNEQFF. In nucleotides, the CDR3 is TGTGCCAGCAGTGAGAGCGACAGGGTGTGGAATGAGCAGTTCTTC.

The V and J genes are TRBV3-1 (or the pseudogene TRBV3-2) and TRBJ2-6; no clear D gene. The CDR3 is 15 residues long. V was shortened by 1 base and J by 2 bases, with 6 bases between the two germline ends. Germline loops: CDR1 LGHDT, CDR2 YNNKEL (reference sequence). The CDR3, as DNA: TGTGCCAGCAGCCAAGGGGCCCCTGGGGCCAACGTCCTGACTTTC. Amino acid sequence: CASSQGAPGANVLTF.

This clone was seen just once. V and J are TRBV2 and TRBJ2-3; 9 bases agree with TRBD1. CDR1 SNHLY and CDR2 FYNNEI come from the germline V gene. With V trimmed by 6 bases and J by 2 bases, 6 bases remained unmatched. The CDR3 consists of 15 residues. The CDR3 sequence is CASRPDRGVTDTQYF. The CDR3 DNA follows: TGTGCCAGCAGGCCTGACAGGGGGGTCACAGATACGCAGTATTTT.

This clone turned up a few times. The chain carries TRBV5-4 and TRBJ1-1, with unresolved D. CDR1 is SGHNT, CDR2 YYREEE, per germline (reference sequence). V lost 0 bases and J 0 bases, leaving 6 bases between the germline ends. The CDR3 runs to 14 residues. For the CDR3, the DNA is TGTGCCAGCAGCTTGGGAACTTTGAACACTGAAGCTTTCTTT. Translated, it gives CASSLGTLNTEAFF.

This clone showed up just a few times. The CDR3 nucleotides read TGTGCCAGCAGCTCATACAGGGGGAGTGCAGATACGCAGTATTTT. Translation: CASSSYRGSADTQYF. J is TRBJ2-3 and V is TRBV7-2; 8 nucleotides line up with TRBD1. With V trimmed by 4 bases and J by 4 bases, 7 bases remained unmatched. CDR3 length equals 15 residues. The V gene's germline CDR1 is SGHTA and CDR2 FQGNSA.

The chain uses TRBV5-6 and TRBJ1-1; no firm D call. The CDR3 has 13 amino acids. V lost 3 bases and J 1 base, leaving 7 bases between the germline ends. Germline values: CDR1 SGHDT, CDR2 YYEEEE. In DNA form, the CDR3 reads TGTGCCAGCAGCTCTTTAGCGAACACTGAAGCTTTCTTT. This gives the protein CASSSLANTEAFF.

CDR3 DNA sequence: TGTGCCAGCAGCGCCGGGACAGGTCAAGAGACCCAGTACTTC. This encodes CASSAGTGQETQYF. The chain has TRBV6-2 or TRBV6-3 and TRBJ2-5, with TRBD1 matching over 8 bases. Germline loops: CDR1 MNHEY, CDR2 SVGEGT. Unmatched junction bases numbered 5, after V lost 6 bases and J lost 2 bases. There are 14 residues in the CDR3.

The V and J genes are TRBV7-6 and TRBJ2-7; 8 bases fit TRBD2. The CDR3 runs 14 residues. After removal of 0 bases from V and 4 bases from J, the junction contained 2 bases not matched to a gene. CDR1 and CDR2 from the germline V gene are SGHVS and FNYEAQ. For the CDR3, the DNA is TGTGCCAGCAGCTTAGCTAGCGGGACTTACGAGCAGTACTTC. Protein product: CASSLASGTYEQYF.

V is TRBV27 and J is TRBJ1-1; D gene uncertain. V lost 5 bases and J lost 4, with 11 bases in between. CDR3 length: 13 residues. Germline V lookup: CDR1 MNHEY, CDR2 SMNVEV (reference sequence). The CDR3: CASSRREATEAFF. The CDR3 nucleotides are TGTGCCAGCAGTCGCCGGGAAGCCACTGAAGCTTTCTTT.